The clone carrying this TCR beta chain was seen ten or more times. The sample is drawn from a study of response to subunit inactivated influenza vaccine. Germline V lookup: CDR1 LNHDA, CDR2 SQIVND (reference sequence). The CDR3 covers 15 residues. Between the trimmed V and J ends, which lost 7 bases and 0 bases, there was a span of 15 bases. MiXCR was run by TCRdb on the RT-PCR reads, yielding one entry per CDR3 protein. The data contain some 190,000 distinct CDR3 sequences, about 15% of them seen just once; the ten biggest clones take up about a quarter. This specimen consisted of CD8+ T cells sorted from PBMCs, obtained 5 days after vaccination. The rearrangement links TRBV19 to TRBJ1-1; D unclear. The clonotype was recovered from a man over 45 who received an inactivated influenza vaccine. The chain's CDR3 is CASTPSRILNTEAFF. In nucleotides, the CDR3 is TGTGCCAGTACCCCGAGCAGAATATTGAACACTGAAGCTTTCTTT.